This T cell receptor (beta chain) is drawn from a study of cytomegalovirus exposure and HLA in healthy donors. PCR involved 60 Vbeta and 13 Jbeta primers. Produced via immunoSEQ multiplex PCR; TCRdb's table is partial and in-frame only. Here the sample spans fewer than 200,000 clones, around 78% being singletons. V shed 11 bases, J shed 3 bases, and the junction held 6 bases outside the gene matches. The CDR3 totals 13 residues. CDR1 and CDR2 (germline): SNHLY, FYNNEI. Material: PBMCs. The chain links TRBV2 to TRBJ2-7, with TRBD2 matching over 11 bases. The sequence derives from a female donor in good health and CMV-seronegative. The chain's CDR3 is CAGSGLADYEQYF. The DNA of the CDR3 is TGTGCCGGTTCGGGACTAGCGGACTACGAGCAGTACTTC.